The 12 T cell receptor beta chains below all came from one sample that was sequenced in a study of lymphopenia after photon versus proton radiotherapy. The table came from immunoSEQ multiplex PCR; TCRdb's copy has only in-frame clones and leaves some out. The sample includes more than 15,000 clones, 84% seen only once; the top ten take around 3%. The starting material was peripheral blood, obtained from a patient treated with photon-based radiotherapy. These receptors were obtained from a woman between 50 and 59 years old with pancreatic cancer.

This chain links TRBV19 with TRBJ1-2; D is perhaps TRBD1 (5 bases). Trimming left V 8 bases short and J 8 bases short, with 12 bases between. Germline V gene data show CDR1 as LNHDA and CDR2 as SQIVND (reference sequence). The CDR3 runs to 11 residues. CDR3 protein: CASDAGVGYTF. Here the CDR3 DNA reads TGTGCCAGTGATGCGGGGGTCGGCTACACCTTC.

The rearrangement joins TRBV11-2 to TRBJ2-3; D might be TRBD1 or TRBD2, each matching 5 bases. The CDR3 runs 15 residues. V lost 5 bases, J lost 1 base, and 13 bases lay in between. The V gene's germline CDR1 is SGHAT and CDR2 FQNNGV. Here the CDR3 reads CASSIRRGGTDTQYF. CDR3 in DNA: TGTGCCAGCAGCATAAGAAGGGGAGGCACAGATACGCAGTATTTT.

The chain is built from TRBV28 and TRBJ1-2; no definite D call. The CDR3 has 12 amino acids. CDR1 is MDHEN and CDR2 is SYDVKM in the germline V gene. V dropped 2 bases and J dropped 8 bases, with 9 bases sitting between them. CDR3 protein: CASSLQARGYTF. For the CDR3, the DNA is TGTGCCAGCAGTTTACAGGCGCGGGGCTACACCTTC.

To note about this clone: The junction departs from germline at one end; a sequencing error may be responsible. This chain links TRBV7-8 with TRBJ2-7, with 7 bases matching TRBD2. The CDR3 spans 15 residues. CDR1 SGHVS and CDR2 FQNEAQ come from the germline V gene. CDR3 amino acids: CASSLRGGSSSEQYF. CDR3 DNA: TGTGCCAGCAGCTTAAGAGGCGGGAGTTCCTCCGAGCAGTACTTC. Full variable domain (remainder filled in from reference TRBV7-8 and TRBJ2-7): GAGVSQSPRYKVAKRGQDVALRCDPISGHVSLFWYQQALGQGPEFLTYFQNEAQLDKSGLPSDRFFAERPEGSVSTLKIQRTQQEDSAVYLCASSLRGGSSSEQYFGPGTRLTVT.

The chain is built from TRBV19 and TRBJ2-6; 7 bases are shared with TRBD1. V lost 1 base to trimming and J lost 2 bases; unmatched junction nucleotides: 5. The CDR3 has 17 residues. From germline, CDR1 is LNHDA and CDR2 SQIVND (reference sequence). The CDR3 loop is CASSIVHRGAGANVLTF. DNA of the CDR3: TGTGCCAGTAGTATAGTCCACAGGGGTGCTGGGGCCAACGTCCTGACTTTC.

The rearrangement joins TRBV28 to TRBJ1-5; 8 bases match TRBD1. CDR3 length equals 15 residues. The V segment lost 5 bases and the J segment 6 bases; nucleotides outside the gene matches: 9. Per germline, CDR1 MDHEN and CDR2 SYDVKM. The CDR3 nucleotides are TGTGCCAGCAGTGCGACCGGACAGGGAAGTCAGCCCCAGCATTTT. Translated, it gives CASSATGQGSQPQHF.

V usage is TRBV10-1 and J usage is TRBJ2-2; 13 nucleotides align to TRBD2. CDR1 and CDR2 (germline): WNHNN, SYGVQD (reference sequence). V lost 5 bases to trimming and J lost 5 bases; unmatched junction nucleotides: 2. The CDR3 extends over 15 amino acids. The CDR3 bases are TGCGCCAGCAGTCGGACTAGCGGGAGAACCGGGGAGCTGTTTTTT. This translates into CASSRTSGRTGELFF.

CDR3 coding DNA: TGTGCCAGCAGTGGGCGGCAGGGGGTTTCCTATGGCTACACCTTC. This sequence encodes CASSGRQGVSYGYTF. The chain recombines TRBV28 with TRBJ1-2; TRBD1 matches at 7 bases. Unmatched junction bases numbered 10, after V lost 5 bases and J lost 4 bases. The V gene's germline CDR1 is MDHEN and CDR2 SYDVKM. This CDR3 region has 15 residues.

The CDR3 region has the DNA TGTGCCAGCAGTTTAGACAGGGGAGCCACTGAAGCTTTCTTT. This sequence encodes CASSLDRGATEAFF. The chain has TRBV28 and TRBJ1-1; 8 bases agree with TRBD1. CDR3 length: 14 residues. Germline loops: CDR1 MDHEN, CDR2 SYDVKM. V lost 2 bases and J lost 4; bases outside the gene matches: 3. Full variable domain (missing parts from reference TRBV28 and TRBJ1-1): DVKVTQSSRYLVKRTGEKVFLECVQDMDHENMFWYRQDPGLGLRLIYFSYDVKMKEKGDIPEGYSVSREKKERFSLILESASTNQTSMYLCASSLDRGATEAFFGQGTRLTVV.

The CDR3: CASSLGQATEQYF. Here the CDR3 DNA reads TGTGCCAGCAGCTTAGGACAGGCCACGGAGCAGTACTTC. The chain uses TRBV11-3 and TRBJ2-7; possibly TRBD1 for D (6 bases). CDR3 size: 13 residues. Trimming took off 1 base at V and 7 bases at J, with 11 bases between the two ends. The germline V gene has CDR1 SGHNT and CDR2 YENEEA.

A word on this clone: Its ends do not fully match the called genes, so a read error is possible. This rearrangement joins TRBV7-9 to TRBJ2-6; D is unresolved. The CDR3 extends over 18 amino acids. From germline, CDR1 is SEHNR and CDR2 FQNEAQ (reference sequence). In DNA form, the CDR3 reads TGTGCCAGCAGCAACAGAGTATACCATGACAAGTCGGGCCAACGTCCTGCTTTC. It encodes CASSNRVYHDKSGQRPAF.

CDR3 region: CAWSVYRNTGELFF. In DNA, the CDR3 is TGTGCCTGGAGTGTGTACAGGAACACCGGGGAGCTGTTTTTT. The chain couples TRBV30 to TRBJ2-2; D is unclear. CDR1 GTSNPN and CDR2 SVGIG come from the germline V gene (reference sequence). This CDR3 has 14 residues. The V and J ends lost 0 bases and 1 base respectively, with 6 bases between them.